This TCR beta chain was retrieved from a study of blood T cell repertoires in COVID-19. The CDR3 length is 14 residues. CDR1 and CDR2 from the germline V gene are GTSNPN and SVGIG (reference sequence). Trimming took off 3 bases at V and 3 bases at J, with 14 bases between the two ends. Sequencing was performed with immunoSEQ multiplex PCR; in TCRdb, only in-frame clones are kept and a portion is missing. The sample consists of about 250,000 clones, just under 85% of them appearing once. V gene TRBV30 combines with J gene TRBJ2-5; D gene ambiguous. Source material: peripheral blood. This clonotype was sampled from a man older than 75 with acute or convalescent COVID-19. Here the CDR3 DNA reads TGTGCCTGGAGCCCCCCCGCGGTAAAAGAGACCCAGTACTTC. Amino acids: CAWSPPAVKETQYF.